The 26 T cell receptor beta chains presented below share a single source sample, sequenced in a study of CD8+CD57+ T cells in acquired aplastic anemia. Investigators profiled TCR beta VDJ and CDR3 from genomic DNA template. TCRdb reprocessed the reads with MiXCR, giving one entry per CDR3 protein. The sample holds roughly 86,000 distinct CDR3 sequences, approximately 45% seen once. Sequencing was carried out using sorted CD4+, CD8+, or CD8+CD57+ T cells (not recorded which) from PBMCs. All receptors come from a human donor in good health, serving as a control.

The sample holds a few counts of this clonotype. The gene calls are TRBV25-1 and TRBJ2-3, with TRBD2 matching over 10 bases. In germline, CDR1 is MGHDK, CDR2 SYGVNS. This CDR3 contains 16 residues. V shed 4 bases and J 2 bases; nucleotides not matched to a gene: 6. The CDR3 here is CASSALAGVNTDTQYF. DNA for the CDR3: TGTGCCAGCAGTGCCCTAGCGGGAGTGAACACAGATACGCAGTATTTT.

This clonotype has at least ten counts. The CDR3 coding sequence is TGTGCCAGCAGCGACTTAGATACGCAGTATTTT. It translates to CASSDLDTQYF. V gene TRBV9 combines with J gene TRBJ2-3, with D unclear. Germline V CDR1 and CDR2: SGDLS, YYNGEE. Trimming pared 3 bases from V and 5 bases from J, leaving 4 bases between. This CDR3 comprises 11 residues.

This clonotype was detected ten times or more. The J gene is TRBJ1-1, the V gene TRBV19; D unresolved. This CDR3 is 16 amino acids long. In germline, CDR1 is LNHDA, CDR2 SQIVND (reference sequence). The V end was cut by 3 bases, the J end by 4 bases, with 18 bases between. Here the CDR3 reads CASSISSQGKFTEAFF. CDR3 DNA: TGTGCCAGTAGTATCTCTTCGCAAGGGAAGTTCACTGAAGCTTTCTTT.

In its sample, this clonotype was seen many times. The chain joins TRBV12-3 or TRBV12-4 to TRBJ2-7; 7 positions match TRBD2. The CDR3 is 15 amino acids. The V gene end was trimmed by 6 bases and the J gene end by 0 bases; junction bases not matched to a gene: 8. For the CDR3, the DNA is TGTGCCAGCAGACCTAGCGGAGCGAGCTCCTACGAGCAGTACTTC. Its protein product is CASRPSGASSYEQYF.

With respect to this clonotype: A much bigger clone sits one base away, suggesting this may be a read error. This chain connects TRBV5-1 to TRBJ1-1; D is ambiguous. This CDR3 comprises 11 residues. The germline CDR1 and CDR2 sequences are SGHRS and YFSETQ. CDR3 bases: TGCGCCAGCAGCTTGGGAGAAAAAGCTCTCTTT. It codes for CASSLGEKALF.

DNA of the CDR3: TGTGCCAGCAGCACAAACAGGGACACTGAAGCTTTCTTT. Encoded protein: CASSTNRDTEAFF. The chain recombines TRBV7-9 with TRBJ1-1; possibly TRBD1 for D (6 bases). This CDR3 spans 13 amino acids. Trimming took 5 bases from V and 3 from J, leaving 10 bases between them. Per the germline V gene, CDR1 is SEHNR and CDR2 is FQNEAQ (reference sequence).

In this sample, this clonotype turned up many times. V and J are TRBV5-1 and TRBJ1-1, with D unclear. Germline-derived CDR1 and CDR2 are SGHRS and YFSETQ. Trimming left V 4 bases short and J 4 bases short, with 14 bases between. There are 14 residues in the CDR3. For the CDR3, the DNA is TGCGCCAGCAGCGGTACGGGTGCGAGCACTGAAGCTTTCTTT. As protein: CASSGTGASTEAFF.

This clonotype was detected many times. This chain links TRBV4-1 with TRBJ2-3; D remains ambiguous. CDR3 length: 11 amino acids. Between the trimmed V and J ends, which lost 3 bases and 4 bases, there was a span of 2 bases. CDR1 is MGHRA, CDR2 YSYEKL, per germline. Written as DNA, the CDR3 is TGCGCCAGCAGCCACCCAGATACGCAGTATTTT. Translating gives CASSHPDTQYF.

Regarding this clonotype: The CDR3 does not end in the conserved phenylalanine or tryptophan, so this is likely a read error. The CDR3 region is CASSYSRGKLAIGTDTQYL. The CDR3, as DNA: TGTGCCAGCAGTTACTCGAGAGGGAAACTAGCGATTGGCACAGATACGCAGTATCTT. The chain couples TRBV6-2 or TRBV6-3 to TRBJ2-3; 7 bases are a match to TRBD2. The germline CDR1 and CDR2 sequences are MNHEY and SVGEGT. Trimming at V came to 0 bases and at J to 1 base, leaving 13 bases not matched to a gene. This CDR3 has 19 amino acids.

This rearrangement joins TRBV15 to TRBJ1-5; D perhaps matches TRBD1 (6 bases). The germline CDR1 and CDR2 sequences are LNHNV and YYDKDF (reference sequence). The CDR3 has 14 residues. V lost 3 bases, J lost 4 bases, and 10 bases lay in between. Written as DNA, the CDR3 is TGTGCCACCAGCAGGGGACAAACAAATCAGCCCCAGCATTTT. Translation gives CATSRGQTNQPQHF. Full variable domain (missing parts from reference TRBV15 and TRBJ1-5): DAMVIQNPRYQVTQFGKPVTLSCSQTLNHNVMYWYQQKSSQAPKLLFHYYDKDFNNEADTPDNFQSRRPNTSFCFLDIRSPGLGDTAMYLCATSRGQTNQPQHFGDGTRLSIL.

Notes on this clonotype: This may stem from a read error, because a much larger clone lies one nucleotide away. V usage is TRBV10-1 and J usage is TRBJ2-2; D is unclear. Germline V gene sequence: CDR1 WNHNN, CDR2 SYGVQD (reference sequence). The length of the CDR3 is 13 residues. The CDR3 DNA reads TGTGCCAGCAGTGAAGCTGTTGCCGGGGAGCTGTTTTTT. This sequence encodes CASSEAVAGELFF.

This chain connects TRBV24-1 to TRBJ2-6; D not certain. This CDR3 is 16 amino acids long. Germline-derived CDR1 and CDR2 are KGHDR and SFDVKD. Trimming removed 3 bases from V and 0 bases from J, with 8 bases in between. The CDR3 spells CATSDSNGSGANVLTF. In DNA, the CDR3 is TGTGCCACCAGTGATAGTAATGGCTCTGGGGCCAACGTCCTGACTTTC.

This clonotype was found a few times. The rearrangement joins TRBV30 to TRBJ1-1, with D possibly TRBD1 on 5 matching bases. Germline V gene lookup returns CDR1 GTSNPN and CDR2 SVGIG (reference sequence). CDR3 length: 13 amino acids. V was pared by 0 bases and J by 4 bases, with 9 bases between. The CDR3 protein is CAWSVGGGTEAFF. The CDR3 bases are TGTGCCTGGAGTGTAGGCGGGGGCACTGAAGCTTTCTTT.

The CDR3 loop is CASSQVDSDYPYGYTF. The CDR3 region has the DNA TGTGCCAGCAGCCAAGTTGACAGTGACTATCCCTATGGCTACACCTTC. The chain joins TRBV3-1 to TRBJ1-2; possible D gene TRBD1, 5 bases. V was clipped by 1 base and J by 4 bases, with 16 bases between them. Germline V gene lookup returns CDR1 LGHDT and CDR2 YNNKEL (reference sequence). The CDR3 length is 16 residues. The full variable domain, its missing parts supplied by reference TRBV3-1 and TRBJ1-2, is DTAVSQTPKYLVTQMGNDKSIKCEQNLGHDTMYWYKQDSKKFLKIMFSYNNKELIINETVPNRFSPKSPDKAHLNLHINSLELGDSAVYFCASSQVDSDYPYGYTFGSGTRLTVV.

This clonotype was seen at least ten times. J is TRBJ2-7 and V is TRBV29-1; D is unresolved. Between the trimmed V and J ends, which lost 4 bases and 2 bases, there was a span of 9 bases. The CDR3 is 12 amino acids. Germline V lookup: CDR1 SQVTM, CDR2 ANQGSEA. The CDR3 reads CSVGSAAYEQYF. CDR3 sequence (DNA): TGCAGCGTTGGGTCAGCTGCCTACGAGCAGTACTTC.

The rearrangement joins TRBV25-1 to TRBJ2-5; 8 bases line up with TRBD2. Germline CDR1 is MGHDK and CDR2 is SYGVNS. The CDR3 extends over 14 amino acids. The V and J ends lost 4 bases and 9 bases, in that order; junction bases with no gene match: 10. CDR3 in amino acids: CASSALAGAGAQYF. Here the CDR3 DNA reads TGTGCCAGCAGTGCCCTAGCGGGTGCTGGGGCCCAGTACTTC.

This rearrangement joins TRBV29-1 to TRBJ1-2, with a possible D match to TRBD1 (5 bases). V shed 0 bases and J shed 7 bases, with 12 bases lying between them. In germline, CDR1 is SQVTM, CDR2 ANQGSEA. The CDR3 runs 13 residues. The CDR3 protein is CSVEDLAGTGYTF. As DNA, the CDR3 is TGCAGCGTTGAAGATCTGGCAGGGACTGGCTACACCTTC.

CDR3 DNA sequence: TGTGCCAGTAGTATAGGCACGAATTCACCCCTCCACTTT. It translates to CASSIGTNSPLHF. V gene TRBV19 combines with J gene TRBJ1-6; D not resolved. The V end was cut by 1 base, the J end by 7 bases, with 5 bases between. The CDR3 runs 13 residues. The germline V gene has CDR1 LNHDA and CDR2 SQIVND (reference sequence).

The rearrangement joins TRBV20-1 to TRBJ2-3, with TRBD2 matching 10 bases. The CDR3 totals 15 residues. The J segment lost 2 bases and the V segment lost 6 bases, leaving 8 bases of the junction unmatched. Germline values: CDR1 DFQATT, CDR2 SNEGSKA (reference sequence). The CDR3 DNA reads TGCAGTGCAGTTAAGCGGGGGGGCACCACAGATACGCAGTATTTT. It specifies CSAVKRGGTTDTQYF.

This clonotype was counted at least ten times. The V gene is TRBV7-2, the J gene TRBJ1-2; D remains ambiguous. V lost 1 base to trimming and J lost 8 bases, with 8 bases between them. The CDR3 is 12 amino acids. Germline V gives CDR1 SGHTA, CDR2 FQGNSA. CDR3 sequence reads: CASSLGFGGYTF. CDR3 coding DNA: TGTGCCAGCAGCTTAGGATTCGGGGGCTACACCTTC.

As regards this clonotype: With a much larger clone just one base away, this may be a read error. This chain joins TRBV6-6 and TRBJ1-1; D ambiguous. Trimming took off 8 bases at V and 1 base at J, with 5 bases between the two ends. Per the germline V gene, CDR1 is MNHNY and CDR2 is SVGAGI (reference sequence). The CDR3 totals 11 residues. CDR3 region: CASERNTEAFF. CDR3 in DNA: TGTGCCAGCGAGAGGAACACTGAAGCTTTCTTT.

CDR3 coding DNA: TGTGCCAGCAGCTTGACTGGGTTTGGCGGCTACACCTTC. Translation gives CASSLTGFGGYTF. This sequence joins TRBV7-2 and TRBJ1-2; D ambiguous. V lost 3 bases, J lost 8 bases, and 13 bases lay in between. Germline V gives CDR1 SGHTA, CDR2 FQGNSA. There are 13 residues in the CDR3.

Concerning this clonotype: One junction end does not reproduce the germline sequence, and a read error may be involved. This chain uses TRBV29-1 with TRBJ1-1, with D uncertain. The germline CDR1 and CDR2 sequences are SQVTM and ANQGSEA. The CDR3 loop spans 13 amino acids. CDR3 nucleotides: TGCGGCGTTGTGTGGGAGGATGAGACTGAGGCTTTCTTT. The encoded protein is CGVVWEDETEAFF.

The rearrangement links TRBV19 to TRBJ1-5; TRBD1 matches 7 bases. Unmatched junction bases numbered 10, after V lost 7 bases and J lost 4 bases. This CDR3 contains 15 residues. Germline V lookup: CDR1 LNHDA, CDR2 SQIVND (reference sequence). CDR3 nucleotide sequence: TGTGCCAGTAAATCAGCCGGGACAGCGAATCAGCCCCAGCATTTT. Translated, it gives CASKSAGTANQPQHF. Full variable domain (rest looked up from reference TRBV19 and TRBJ1-5): DGGITQSPKYLFRKEGQNVTLSCEQNLNHDAMYWYRQDPGQGLRLIYYSQIVNDFQKGDIAEGYSVSREKKESFPLTVTSAQKNPTAFYLCASKSAGTANQPQHFGDGTRLSIL.

The V and J genes are TRBV24-1 and TRBJ2-1, with D unclear. V shed 3 bases and J shed 2 bases, with 10 bases lying between them. CDR3 length equals 15 residues. Germline assignment: CDR1 KGHDR and CDR2 SFDVKD. CDR3 coding DNA: TGTGCCACCAGTGATCCTTCTCGGGCCTACAATGAGCAGTTCTTC. It encodes CATSDPSRAYNEQFF.

There are many counts of this clonotype. The gene calls are TRBV7-7 and TRBJ2-5; 8 bases agree with TRBD2. Germline CDR1 is SSHAT and CDR2 is FNYEAQ (reference sequence). The J segment lost 8 bases and the V segment lost 6 bases, leaving 17 bases of the junction unmatched. The CDR3 loop spans 16 amino acids. The CDR3 loop is CASSQDNSGIPLTQYF. Here the CDR3 DNA reads TGTGCCAGCAGTCAAGATAATAGCGGGATACCTTTAACCCAGTACTTC.